The next 26 T cell receptor beta chains were all read from a single sample in a study of blood T cell repertoires in COVID-19. The assay was immunoSEQ multiplex PCR, and TCRdb's table has in-frame clones only and misses some. The repertoire includes about 82,000 clones, around four fifths of them detected once, and under 20% sits in the top ten. The specimen sequenced was peripheral blood. The source of these receptors is a man at least 80 years old with active or convalescent COVID-19.

The chain employs TRBV5-1 and TRBJ1-4; 12 nucleotides line up with TRBD1. The length of the CDR3 is 17 residues. Trimming removed 4 bases from V and 3 bases from J; junction bases left unmatched: 7. The germline gives CDR1 SGHRS, CDR2 YFSETQ. CDR3 nucleotides: TGCGCCAGCAGCGACCGGGACAGGGGGCCAGCTAATGAAAAACTGTTTTTT. It encodes CASSDRDRGPANEKLFF.

The V gene is TRBV5-1, the J gene TRBJ1-4; 9 bases line up with TRBD1. Germline V CDR1 and CDR2: SGHRS, YFSETQ. After removal of 0 bases from V and 6 bases from J, the junction contained 3 bases not matched to a gene. The CDR3 is 15 residues long. The CDR3, as DNA: TGCGCCAGCAGCTTGGACAGGGGGCAAGATGAAAAACTGTTTTTT. Translating it yields CASSLDRGQDEKLFF.

This rearrangement joins TRBV6-5 to TRBJ2-1; 7 bases line up with TRBD2. The germline gives CDR1 MNHEY, CDR2 SVGAGI. V gave up 6 bases and J gave up 7 bases; unmatched junction bases: 12. The length of the CDR3 is 15 residues. The CDR3 protein is CASRAAGDIGNEQFF. The CDR3 coding sequence is TGTGCCAGCAGGGCGGCGGGAGATATTGGAAATGAGCAGTTCTTC.

This chain links TRBV23-1 with TRBJ1-1; 9 bases line up with TRBD1. TRBV23-1 belongs to the ORF category, with a function that is uncertain. Trimming removed 0 bases from V and 2 bases from J; junction bases left unmatched: 19. The length of the CDR3 is 21 residues. CDR3 protein: CASSQSDKRDRVCLNNTEAFF. The CDR3 DNA reads TGCGCCAGCAGTCAATCGGATAAGCGGGACAGGGTATGTTTGAATAACACTGAAGCTTTCTTT.

The sample holds one count of this clone. This chain connects TRBV5-1 to TRBJ2-1; maybe TRBD2 (5 bases). From germline, CDR1 is SGHRS and CDR2 YFSETQ. Trimming removed 0 bases from V and 2 bases from J, with 6 bases in between. CDR3 length: 14 amino acids. The CDR3 loop is CASSLEGAYNEQFF. CDR3 bases: TGCGCCAGCAGCTTGGAGGGAGCCTACAATGAGCAGTTCTTC.

The chain has TRBV10-1 and TRBJ2-1; maybe TRBD2 (6 bases). Trimming removed 1 base at V and 8 bases at J, with 18 bases between. CDR3 length: 16 amino acids. Germline values: CDR1 WNHNN, CDR2 SYGVQD (reference sequence). The CDR3 sequence is CASSEYRRLGIDEQFF. CDR3 nucleotide sequence: TGCGCCAGCAGTGAGTACAGGAGACTAGGGATAGATGAGCAGTTCTTC.

J is TRBJ1-2 and V is TRBV19; the D is unclear. Germline assignment: CDR1 LNHDA and CDR2 SQIVND (reference sequence). This CDR3 is 13 amino acids long. Trimming pared 3 bases from V and 5 bases from J, leaving 10 bases between. In nucleotides, the CDR3 is TGTGCCAGTAGTATGCCAGGCCTGTATGGCTACACCTTC. This codes for CASSMPGLYGYTF.

This clone came up many times. The chain combines TRBV9 with TRBJ1-6, with a possible D match to TRBD1 (6 bases). CDR3 size: 13 residues. Trimming removed 4 bases at V and 9 bases at J, with 11 bases between. The V gene's germline CDR1 is SGDLS and CDR2 YYNGEE. This chain's CDR3 is CASSPGQFSPLHF. CDR3 sequence (DNA): TGTGCCAGCAGCCCAGGACAGTTTTCACCCCTCCACTTT.

CDR3 nucleotide sequence: TGTGCCAGCAGTTACTTAGGCCTAGCGGGGAAAGATACGCAGTATTTT. Protein product: CASSYLGLAGKDTQYF. This chain links TRBV6-6 with TRBJ2-3; 9 bases line up with TRBD2. The V gene's germline CDR1 is MNHNY and CDR2 SVGAGI (reference sequence). V gave up 1 base and J gave up 5 bases; unmatched junction bases: 7. The CDR3 contains 16 residues.

The chain combines TRBV11-2 with TRBJ2-1; 13 bases are shared with TRBD2. The length of the CDR3 is 13 residues. CDR1 is SGHAT, CDR2 FQNNGV, per germline. The J segment lost 14 bases and the V segment lost 3 bases, leaving 4 bases of the junction unmatched. CDR3 region: CASSLGTSGEEFF. CDR3 nucleotide sequence: TGTGCCAGCAGCTTGGGGACTAGCGGGGAGGAGTTCTTC.

For the CDR3, the DNA is TGTGCCAGCAGCTTAGTACCGACAGGGAGGAGGGGAGATACGCAGTATTTT. Translated: CASSLVPTGRRGDTQYF. The chain employs TRBV11-2 and TRBJ2-3, with D possibly TRBD1 on 7 matching bases. V lost 1 base and J lost 5, with 19 bases in between. CDR3 size: 17 residues. The germline CDR1 and CDR2 sequences are SGHAT and FQNNGV.

This clone was picked up a small number of times. This chain joins TRBV7-3 and TRBJ1-2; 10 bases line up with TRBD1. Germline V CDR1 and CDR2: SGHTA, FQGTGA. The junction had 8 bases not matched to a gene; V was cut back by 5 bases and J by 8 bases. The CDR3 is 14 amino acids. CDR3: CASSTRDRGLGYTF. In DNA form, the CDR3 reads TGTGCCAGCAGCACCCGGGACAGGGGACTGGGCTACACCTTC.

The V gene is TRBV2, the J gene TRBJ1-1, with 9 positions matching TRBD1. CDR1 is SNHLY, CDR2 FYNNEI, per germline. The CDR3 is 13 residues long. J was trimmed by 10 bases and V by 7 bases; bases with no gene match: 10. CDR3 amino acids: CASKILPTGGAFF. CDR3 bases: TGTGCCAGCAAAATTCTTCCGACAGGGGGAGCTTTCTTT.

V usage is TRBV2 and J usage is TRBJ2-1; D possibly corresponds to TRBD1 (6 bases). CDR1 is SNHLY, CDR2 FYNNEI, per germline. V lost 0 bases to trimming and J lost 1 base, with 13 bases between them. The CDR3 extends over 17 amino acids. CDR3 coding DNA: TGTGCCAGCAGTGAAGCGCTTGGCAGGGGATCCTACAATGAGCAGTTCTTC. Translation gives CASSEALGRGSYNEQFF.

This clone has a handful of counts. The chain combines TRBV29-1 with TRBJ2-1; a possible D gene is TRBD1 (5 bases). Germline V CDR1 and CDR2: SQVTM, ANQGSEA. CDR3 length: 12 residues. Trimming stripped 6 bases from V and 2 bases from J, with 8 bases between. In DNA form, the CDR3 reads TGCAGCGTCAGGGTCACCTACAATGAGCAGTTCTTC. Its translation: CSVRVTYNEQFF.

The chain is built from TRBV10-2 and TRBJ1-1, with D possibly matching TRBD1 (5 bases). CDR3 length: 16 residues. Germline lookup yields CDR1 WSHSY and CDR2 SAAADI. V was clipped by 6 bases and J by 2 bases, with 19 bases between them. CDR3 in DNA: TGCGCCAGCAGGGGGGGGTTGGCGCCCATTAACACTGAAGCTTTCTTT. This gives the protein CASRGGLAPINTEAFF.

V usage is TRBV5-4 and J usage is TRBJ1-4; 7 positions agree with TRBD1. Germline CDR1 SGHNT, CDR2 YYREEE (reference sequence). This CDR3 is built from 15 residues. Germline trimming cut 0 bases from V and 5 bases from J; bases unmatched to any gene: 4. Written as DNA, the CDR3 is TGTGCCAGCAGCTTGGGTGGCAGGGGGAATGAAAAACTGTTTTTT. This sequence encodes CASSLGGRGNEKLFF.

CDR3 sequence: CASSVVKQGALDGYTF. For the CDR3, the DNA is TGTGCCAGCAGCGTAGTGAAACAGGGAGCATTGGATGGCTACACCTTC. The chain is built from TRBV9 and TRBJ1-2, with TRBD1 as a possible D gene (6 bases). CDR1 is SGDLS and CDR2 is YYNGEE in the germline V gene. This CDR3 is built from 16 residues. The ends were cut back, 0 bases at V and 6 bases at J, with 18 bases in the middle.

CDR3 nucleotide sequence: TGTGCCAGCACAAAAAGCGGGAACACTGAAGCTTTCTTT. It codes for CASTKSGNTEAFF. The chain joins TRBV2 to TRBJ1-1; no definite D call. From germline, CDR1 is SNHLY and CDR2 FYNNEI. This CDR3 is 13 amino acids long. V gave up 7 bases and J gave up 1 base, with 10 bases separating them.

CDR3 sequence: CASSSRYTQYF. DNA for the CDR3: TGTGCCAGCAGTTCCCGTTATACGCAGTATTTT. The J gene is TRBJ2-3, the V gene TRBV12-3 or TRBV12-4; D not certain. The V and J ends lost 4 bases and 7 bases respectively, with 6 bases between them. The CDR3 spans 11 residues.

This clone was counted between two and nine times. V usage is TRBV4-1 and J usage is TRBJ1-6, with TRBD1 matching 10 bases. The ends lost 0 bases at V and 0 bases at J; junction bases unmatched: 5. CDR1 MGHRA and CDR2 YSYEKL come from the germline V gene. This CDR3 comprises 19 residues. For the CDR3, the DNA is TGCGCCAGCAGCCAAGAGGTGACAGGGGGCTTCTCCTATAATTCACCCCTCCACTTT. This encodes CASSQEVTGGFSYNSPLHF.

The table lists this clone with a few counts. The CDR3 reads CASSRTGDERSPLHF. CDR3 sequence (DNA): TGTGCCAGTAGTCGTACAGGGGACGAAAGGTCACCCCTCCACTTT. The chain joins TRBV19 to TRBJ1-6; TRBD1 agrees at 7 bases. The V gene's germline CDR1 is LNHDA and CDR2 SQIVND (reference sequence). This CDR3 comprises 15 residues. Unmatched junction bases numbered 11, after V lost 5 bases and J lost 10 bases.

The gene calls are TRBV7-9 and TRBJ2-2, with D maybe TRBD2 (6 bases). This CDR3 contains 16 residues. V gave up 2 bases and J gave up 6 bases, with 16 bases separating them. Germline CDR1 SEHNR, CDR2 FQNEAQ (reference sequence). CDR3 sequence reads: CASSLSSPREAGELFF. The CDR3 nucleotides read TGTGCCAGCAGCTTAAGTTCTCCCAGGGAGGCCGGGGAGCTGTTTTTT.

This clone appeared once. The chain recombines TRBV7-9 with TRBJ1-1; D is possibly TRBD1 (6 bases). This CDR3 is built from 17 residues. With 2 bases removed from V and 0 bases from J, the gap between germline ends came to 16 bases. CDR1 and CDR2 from the germline V gene are SEHNR and FQNEAQ (reference sequence). DNA of the CDR3: TGTGCCAGCAGCTTACCTCCCGGGACACTTATGAACACTGAAGCTTTCTTT. Protein product: CASSLPPGTLMNTEAFF.

V gene TRBV5-1 combines with J gene TRBJ1-4; 8 positions agree with TRBD1. The CDR3 is 15 amino acids. V lost 0 bases to trimming and J lost 5 bases; unmatched junction nucleotides: 3. Germline lookup yields CDR1 SGHRS and CDR2 YFSETQ. The CDR3 nucleotides read TGCGCCAGCAGCTTGGTCACAGGGGGAAATGAAAAACTGTTTTTT. Translating gives CASSLVTGGNEKLFF.

This clone turned up a few times. V is TRBV5-4 and J is TRBJ2-7; 10 bases are a match to TRBD1. The germline V gene encodes CDR1 SGHNT and CDR2 YYREEE (reference sequence). V lost 4 bases and J lost 3; bases outside the gene matches: 7. CDR3 length: 15 residues. CDR3 protein: CASSRGQGSGYEQYV. The CDR3 DNA reads TGTGCCAGCAGCCGGGGACAGGGGAGCGGCTACGAGCAGTACGTC.